This record concerns one TCR beta chain sequence. TEMRA cells were FACS-enriched, with CD8+ and CD4+ T cells isolated negatively. The data belong to a study of CD8 T cells in Susac syndrome. RNA, at 0.5 to 1 ug, was reverse transcribed with random hexamers. Multiplex PCR with immunoSEQ amplified the TCR beta CDR3 across 54 Vbeta and 13 Jbeta. Using its own MiXCR run on the immunoSEQ multiplex PCR reads, TCRdb lists one record per CDR3 protein. The sample has 180,000 or so distinct CDR3 sequences; roughly 95% are singletons. Sequenced material: CD4+ T cells from PBMCs. The clonotype originates from a human donor in good health.

CDR3 protein: CASRPRQGSYEQYF. The CDR3 coding sequence is TGTGCCAGCAGACCCAGACAGGGCTCCTACGAGCAGTACTTC. This chain joins TRBV28 and TRBJ2-7; TRBD1 matches at 7 bases. Germline trimming cut 6 bases from V and 0 bases from J; bases unmatched to any gene: 5. The germline gives CDR1 MDHEN, CDR2 SYDVKM. The CDR3 consists of 14 residues. The entire variable domain, with the rest obtained from reference TRBV28 and TRBJ2-7, is as follows: DVKVTQSSRYLVKRTGEKVFLECVQDMDHENMFWYRQDPGLGLRLIYFSYDVKMKEKGDIPEGYSVSREKKERFSLILESASTNQTSMYLCASRPRQGSYEQYFGPGTRLTVT.